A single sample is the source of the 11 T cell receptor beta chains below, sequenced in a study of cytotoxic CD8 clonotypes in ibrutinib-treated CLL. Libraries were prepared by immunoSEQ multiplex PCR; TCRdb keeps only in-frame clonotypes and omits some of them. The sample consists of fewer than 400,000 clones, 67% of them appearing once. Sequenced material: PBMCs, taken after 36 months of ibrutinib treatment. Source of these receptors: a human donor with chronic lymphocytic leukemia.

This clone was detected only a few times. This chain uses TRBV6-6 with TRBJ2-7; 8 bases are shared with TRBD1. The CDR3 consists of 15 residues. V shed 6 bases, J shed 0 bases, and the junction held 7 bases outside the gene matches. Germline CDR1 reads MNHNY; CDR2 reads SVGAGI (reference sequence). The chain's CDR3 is CASRSTGDPSYEQYF. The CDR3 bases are TGTGCCAGCAGGTCGACAGGGGATCCCTCCTACGAGCAGTACTTC.

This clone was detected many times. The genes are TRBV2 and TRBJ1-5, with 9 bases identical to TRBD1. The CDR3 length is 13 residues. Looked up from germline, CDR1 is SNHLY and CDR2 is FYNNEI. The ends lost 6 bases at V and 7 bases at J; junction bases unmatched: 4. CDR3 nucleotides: TGTGCCAGCAGACAGGGGGCAAAGCAGCCCCAGCATTTT. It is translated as CASRQGAKQPQHF.

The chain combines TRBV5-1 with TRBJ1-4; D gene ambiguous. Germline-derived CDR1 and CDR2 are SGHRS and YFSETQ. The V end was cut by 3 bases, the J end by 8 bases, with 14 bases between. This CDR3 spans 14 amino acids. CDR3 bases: TGCGCCAGCAGCTACCGGACCGGACGGGAAAAACTGTTTTTT. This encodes CASSYRTGREKLFF.

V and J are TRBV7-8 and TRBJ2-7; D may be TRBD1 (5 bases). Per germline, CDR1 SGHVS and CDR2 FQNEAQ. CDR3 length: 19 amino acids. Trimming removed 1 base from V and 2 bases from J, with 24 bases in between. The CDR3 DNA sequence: TGTGCCAGCAGCTTAGTTACAGGTGGTCATGACCCGGCCGCCTACGAGCAGTACTTC. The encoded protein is CASSLVTGGHDPAAYEQYF.

The CDR3 loop is CATSRAGAAYNEQFF. The CDR3, as DNA: TGTGCCACCAGCAGAGCCGGGGCCGCCTACAATGAGCAGTTCTTC. This chain joins TRBV15 and TRBJ2-1; TRBD1 or TRBD2 may be the D gene (5 bases each). CDR3 size: 15 residues. Germline loops: CDR1 LNHNV, CDR2 YYDKDF (reference sequence). V was shortened by 1 base and J by 2 bases, with 9 bases between the two germline ends.

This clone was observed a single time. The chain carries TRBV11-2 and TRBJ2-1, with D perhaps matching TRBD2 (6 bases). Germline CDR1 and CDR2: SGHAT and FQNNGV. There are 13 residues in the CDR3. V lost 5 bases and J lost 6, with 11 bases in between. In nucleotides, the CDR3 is TGTGCCAGCAGCCTCGGACTATCCAATGAGCAGTTCTTC. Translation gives CASSLGLSNEQFF.

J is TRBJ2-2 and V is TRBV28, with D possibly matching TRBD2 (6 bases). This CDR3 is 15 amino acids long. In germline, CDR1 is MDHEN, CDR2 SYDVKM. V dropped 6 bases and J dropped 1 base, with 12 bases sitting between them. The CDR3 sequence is CASREGRVNTGELFF. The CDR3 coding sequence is TGTGCCAGCAGGGAGGGAAGGGTGAACACCGGGGAGCTGTTTTTT.

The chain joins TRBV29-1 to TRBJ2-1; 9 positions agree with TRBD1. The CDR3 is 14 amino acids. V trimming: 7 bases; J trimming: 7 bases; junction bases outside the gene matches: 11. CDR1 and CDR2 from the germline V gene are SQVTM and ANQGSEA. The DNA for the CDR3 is TGCAGCGCTGGAGGGTGGACAGGGGAGAATGAGCAGTTCTTC. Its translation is CSAGGWTGENEQFF.

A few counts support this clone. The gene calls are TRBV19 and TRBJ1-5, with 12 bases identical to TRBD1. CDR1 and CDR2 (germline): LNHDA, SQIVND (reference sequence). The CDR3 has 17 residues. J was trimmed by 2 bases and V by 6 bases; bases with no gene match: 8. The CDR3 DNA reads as TGTGCCAGTAGGGGGGACAGGGGGCAATTCGGCAATCAGCCCCAGCATTTT. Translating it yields CASRGDRGQFGNQPQHF.

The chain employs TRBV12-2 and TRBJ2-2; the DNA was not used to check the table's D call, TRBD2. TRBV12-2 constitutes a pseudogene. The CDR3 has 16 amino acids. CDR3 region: CASRLDPGEGIGELFF. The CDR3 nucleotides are TGTGCAAGTCGCTTAGATCCGGGAGAGGGGATTGGGGAGCTGTTTTTT.

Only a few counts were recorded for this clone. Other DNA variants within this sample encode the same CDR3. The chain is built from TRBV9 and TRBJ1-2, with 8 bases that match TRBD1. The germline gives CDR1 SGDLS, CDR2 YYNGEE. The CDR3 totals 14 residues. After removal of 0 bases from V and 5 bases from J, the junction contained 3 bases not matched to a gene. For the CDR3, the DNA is TGTGCCAGCAGCGTAGCAGGGGGCGCGTATGGCTACACCTTC. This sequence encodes CASSVAGGAYGYTF.